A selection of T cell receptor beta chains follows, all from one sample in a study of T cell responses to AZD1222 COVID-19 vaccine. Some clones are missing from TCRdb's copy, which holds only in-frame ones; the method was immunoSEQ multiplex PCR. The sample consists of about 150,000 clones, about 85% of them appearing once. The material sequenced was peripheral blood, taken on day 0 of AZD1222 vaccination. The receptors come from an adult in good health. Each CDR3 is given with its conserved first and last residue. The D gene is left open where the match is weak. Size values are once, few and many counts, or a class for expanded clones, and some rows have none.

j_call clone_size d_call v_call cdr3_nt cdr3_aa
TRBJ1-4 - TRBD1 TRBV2 TGTGCCAGCAGTGGGACGGGACAGCCTAATGAAAAACTGTTTTTT CASSGTGQPNEKLFF
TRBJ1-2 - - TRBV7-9 TGTGCCAGCAGCTTACTGACTAACTATGGCTACACCTTC CASSLLTNYGYTF
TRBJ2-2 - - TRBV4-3 TGCGCCAGCAGCCAAGTGGGATTTAATGCGAACACCGGGGAGCTGTTTTTT CASSQVGFNANTGELFF
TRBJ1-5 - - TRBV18 TGTGCCAGCTCACCATCAAGGGTGGGCAATCAGCCCCAGCATTTT CASSPSRVGNQPQHF
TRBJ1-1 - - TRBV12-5 TGTGCTAGTGGTTTAATGCAGGGTCTAAGGACTGAAGCTTTCTTT CASGLMQGLRTEAFF
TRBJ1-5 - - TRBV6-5 TGTGCCAGCAGTTACTCGGGGGGGTTGGAGCCCCAGCATTTT CASSYSGGLEPQHF
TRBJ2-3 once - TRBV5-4 TGTGCCAGCAGCTTGGACTACTATACGCAGTATTTT CASSLDYYTQYF
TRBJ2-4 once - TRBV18 TGTGCCAGCTCACCACAGAAGAACATTCAGTACTTC CASSPQKNIQYF
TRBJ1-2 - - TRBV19 TGTGCCAGTAAACGGACGGAGACAGCCCCCCGTGGCTACACCTTC CASKRTETAPRGYTF
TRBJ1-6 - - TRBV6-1 TGTGCCAGCAGTGACAGCAAAAGCTCCTATAATTCACCCCTCCACTTT CASSDSKSSYNSPLHF
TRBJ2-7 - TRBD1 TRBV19 TGTGCCAGTAGCGCTTGGACAGGGGGCTACGAGCAGTACTTC CASSAWTGGYEQYF
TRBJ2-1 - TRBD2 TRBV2 TGTGCCAGCAGTGAACGGTGGGGGGGAGCCAATGAGCAGTTCTTC CASSERWGGANEQFF
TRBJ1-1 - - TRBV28 TGTGCCAGCAAAGAATGGGCAGGCTCGAACACTGAAGCTTTCTTT CASKEWAGSNTEAFF
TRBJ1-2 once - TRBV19 TGTGCCAGTAGTGCCCGAAGCCGTCAGGGCTACACCTTC CASSARSRQGYTF
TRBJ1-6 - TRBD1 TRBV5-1 TGCGCCAGCAGCCCGGGGGGACAGGGACTTAATTCACCCCTCCACTTT CASSPGGQGLNSPLHF
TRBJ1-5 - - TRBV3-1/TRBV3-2 TGTGCCAGCAGCCAAGACAGAAGCAATCAGCCCCAGCATTTT CASSQDRSNQPQHF
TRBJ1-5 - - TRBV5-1 TGCGCCAGCAGCTTGGATGGCAATCAGCCCCAGCATTTT CASSLDGNQPQHF
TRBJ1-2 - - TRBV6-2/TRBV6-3 TGTGCCAGCAGTCGCGACACCAGCGGGGGCTACACCTTC CASSRDTSGGYTF
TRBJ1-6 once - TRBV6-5 TGTGCCAGCAGTTACTCAACACTAAATTCACCCCTCCACTTT CASSYSTLNSPLHF
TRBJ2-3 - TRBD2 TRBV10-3 TGTGCCACCGCCGGGACTAGCGGGGGGGCCACAGATACGCAGTATTTT CATAGTSGGATDTQYF
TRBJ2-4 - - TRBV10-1 TGCGCCAGCAGTTACAACCCCACAGGGATAGACATTCAGTACTTC CASSYNPTGIDIQYF
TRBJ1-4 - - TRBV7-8 TGTGCCAGCAGCTTATCAGGGCGGCCTAATGAAAAACTGTTTTTT CASSLSGRPNEKLFF